This record concerns one TCR beta chain sequence. Its antigen is undetermined. J lost 3 bases, V lost 5 bases, and 9 bases had no gene match. CDR1 LGHNA and CDR2 YNFKEQ come from the germline V gene. This CDR3 comprises 15 residues. The sample originates from a study of beta chain features in type 1 diabetes. Study outcomes and limitations: Because the template was cDNA, high-expressing cells might be over-represented. Patients with type 1 diabetes showed fewer VDJ junction insertions and more deletions. Type 1 diabetes patients had moderately but significantly shorter TCRB CDR3s in all four CD4+ subsets.

It was via CD45RO/CCR7/CD25/CD127/CD95/CD27 that CD4+ naive, central memory, regulatory and stem cell-like memory cells were sorted. Each sorted population was over 98% pure. The investigators reverse transcribed all of the isolated RNA, so they sequenced expressed TCRB transcripts. The data were produced by immunoSEQ multiplex PCR, yet TCRdb's version contains in-frame clones alone and is incomplete. The sample has around 250,000 clones, 14% seen once. The specimen sequenced was naive CD4+ T cells from blood. The sequence was obtained from a man aged 30 to 45 with type 1 diabetes. The chain is built from TRBV4-2 and TRBJ2-7, with 8 bases fitting TRBD2. CDR3 loop: CASSSSSGPNYEQYF. The CDR3 DNA reads TGTGCCAGCAGCTCCTCTAGCGGGCCTAACTACGAGCAGTACTTC.